What follows are 31 T cell receptor beta chains derived from one specimen sequenced in a study of cytomegalovirus exposure and HLA in healthy donors. The repertoire was sequenced with immunoSEQ multiplex PCR; TCRdb's copy has only in-frame clones and lacks some. The repertoire holds fewer than 200,000 clones, with 85% to 90% as singletons. The sample taken for sequencing was PBMCs. The receptor source for this set is a woman between 18 and 29 years old in good health and CMV-seropositive.

The V and J genes are TRBV28 and TRBJ1-2, with 10 bases fitting TRBD1. Germline CDR1 and CDR2: MDHEN and SYDVKM. The CDR3 is 15 residues long. V gave up 4 bases and J gave up 3 bases; unmatched junction bases: 5. CDR3 sequence: CASSWRDRGYYGYTF. DNA for the CDR3: TGTGCCAGCAGTTGGCGGGACAGGGGTTACTATGGCTACACCTTC.

This chain links TRBV11-3 with TRBJ2-6; possibly TRBD2 for D (5 bases). This CDR3 region has 15 residues. V was cut by 5 bases and J by 4 bases, with 12 bases left in between. Germline lookup yields CDR1 SGHNT and CDR2 YENEEA. The CDR3 DNA follows: TGTGCCAGCAGCCCCCAGGAGGCCGGGGCCAACGTCCTGACTTTC. Translation: CASSPQEAGANVLTF.

The chain recombines TRBV7-9 with TRBJ1-5, with unresolved D. Germline CDR1 reads SEHNR; CDR2 reads FQNEAQ (reference sequence). The CDR3 spans 16 residues. V was cut by 5 bases and J by 1 base, with 15 bases left in between. In DNA form, the CDR3 reads TGTGCCAGCAGCCGCATTTCAGGTCGAAGCAATCAGCCCCAGCATTTT. This sequence encodes CASSRISGRSNQPQHF. Full variable domain (missing parts from reference TRBV7-9 and TRBJ1-5): DTGVSQNPRHKITKRGQNVTFRCDPISEHNRLYWYRQTLGQGPEFLTYFQNEAQLEKSRLLSDRFSAERPKGSFSTLEIQRTEQGDSAMYLCASSRISGRSNQPQHFGDGTRLSIL.

The chain links TRBV6-1 to TRBJ2-7, with 9 bases matching TRBD1. This CDR3 contains 15 residues. Germline CDR1 is MNHNS and CDR2 is SASEGT. J gave up 8 bases and V 4 bases, and 12 bases lay outside the gene matches. The CDR3 sequence: CASSAALGTGIKQYF. CDR3 nucleotides: TGTGCCAGCAGTGCGGCCTTGGGGACAGGGATTAAGCAGTACTTC.

J is TRBJ2-4 and V is TRBV14; D is possibly TRBD2 (5 bases). Trimming removed 1 base at V and 3 bases at J, with 13 bases between. CDR3 length: 16 amino acids. The germline gives CDR1 SGHDN, CDR2 FVKESK. This chain's CDR3 is CASSQGWVGNKNIQYF. The DNA of the CDR3 is TGTGCCAGCAGCCAAGGTTGGGTCGGGAACAAAAACATTCAGTACTTC.

The J gene is TRBJ2-6, the V gene TRBV5-6; D not certain. V dropped 4 bases and J dropped 0 bases, with 11 bases sitting between them. The CDR3 is 16 residues long. Germline CDR1 reads SGHDT; CDR2 reads YYEEEE. CDR3 protein: CASSRVVSSGANVLTF. CDR3 DNA sequence: TGTGCCAGCAGCCGGGTGGTCAGCTCTGGGGCCAACGTCCTGACTTTC.

This chain connects TRBV7-8 to TRBJ1-5; tentatively, D is TRBD1 (6 bases). The V and J ends lost 6 bases and 0 bases respectively, with 15 bases between them. The CDR3 runs 16 residues. Germline V gene sequence: CDR1 SGHVS, CDR2 FQNEAQ. The CDR3: CASSSAGQYSNQPQHF. The CDR3 DNA follows: TGTGCCAGCAGTTCTGCCGGACAGTATAGCAATCAGCCCCAGCATTTT.

The chain links TRBV30 to TRBJ2-2; 11 positions agree with TRBD2. CDR1 GTSNPN and CDR2 SVGIG come from the germline V gene (reference sequence). CDR3 length: 16 residues. V trimming: 2 bases; J trimming: 7 bases; junction bases outside the gene matches: 9. The chain's CDR3 is CAWSSITSGGFGELFF. CDR3 DNA sequence: TGTGCCTGGAGTTCCATCACTAGCGGGGGCTTCGGGGAGCTGTTTTTT.

This clone has only a few counts. The chain uses TRBV6-6 and TRBJ2-5, with a tentative D call TRBD2 (5 bases). CDR1 and CDR2 (germline): MNHNY, SVGAGI (reference sequence). The CDR3 extends over 16 amino acids. Trimming shortened V by 5 bases and J by 2 bases, and 18 bases separated the two germline ends. CDR3 residues: CASSGNLGSGQETQYF. The CDR3 bases are TGTGCCAGCAGTGGGAATCTGGGGAGCGGTCAAGAGACCCAGTACTTC.

In its sample, this clone was seen once. This chain connects TRBV7-9 to TRBJ1-1, with 8 bases identical to TRBD1. Germline V CDR1 and CDR2: SEHNR, FQNEAQ (reference sequence). J lost 3 bases, V lost 5 bases, and 8 bases had no gene match. This CDR3 comprises 15 residues. The CDR3 coding sequence is TGTGCCAGCAGCCGCGGTCAGGGGGCGGACACTGAAGCTTTCTTT. It translates to CASSRGQGADTEAFF.

This clone was picked up a small number of times. V usage is TRBV6-1 and J usage is TRBJ1-1; D gene ambiguous. The length of the CDR3 is 12 residues. V shed 4 bases and J shed 4 bases, with 7 bases lying between them. Germline CDR1 is MNHNS and CDR2 is SASEGT. Here the CDR3 DNA reads TGTGCCAGCAGTGTAGGAGGCACTGAAGCTTTCTTT. Translating gives CASSVGGTEAFF.

This rearrangement joins TRBV9 to TRBJ2-7; 8 positions match TRBD2. This CDR3 is 15 amino acids long. The V gene end was trimmed by 4 bases and the J gene end by 1 base; junction bases not matched to a gene: 7. The V gene's germline CDR1 is SGDLS and CDR2 YYNGEE. CDR3 DNA sequence: TGTGCCAGCAGCCCCCGGGAGGGCGGGTCCTACGAGCAGTACTTC. Protein product: CASSPREGGSYEQYF.

This clone was seen only once. This chain joins TRBV6-1 and TRBJ2-5; 8 bases are a match to TRBD1. The CDR3 loop spans 14 amino acids. The germline V gene has CDR1 MNHNS and CDR2 SASEGT. Trimming at V came to 7 bases and at J to 4 bases, leaving 8 bases not matched to a gene. This chain's CDR3 is CASKVPGGRETQYF. The DNA of the CDR3 is TGTGCCAGCAAGGTCCCAGGGGGCCGAGAGACCCAGTACTTC.

This rearrangement joins TRBV5-1 to TRBJ2-1; no firm D call. CDR3 length: 16 residues. Trimming cost V 0 bases and J 0 bases, with 10 bases left between them. Germline CDR1 and CDR2: SGHRS and YFSETQ. CDR3 residues: CASSLAGDLSYNEQFF. Here the CDR3 DNA reads TGCGCCAGCAGCTTGGCTGGAGACCTCTCCTACAATGAGCAGTTCTTC.

J is TRBJ1-1 and V is TRBV6-5, with 10 positions matching TRBD1. V shed 2 bases, J shed 4 bases, and the junction held 1 base outside the gene matches. There are 14 residues in the CDR3. The germline V gene has CDR1 MNHEY and CDR2 SVGAGI. The CDR3 DNA follows: TGTGCCAGCAGTTACAGGACAGGGGGCACTGAAGCTTTCTTT. Protein product: CASSYRTGGTEAFF.

Only one count was recorded for this clone. V gene TRBV7-8 combines with J gene TRBJ2-7, with D possibly TRBD1 on 6 matching bases. V was shortened by 5 bases and J by 3 bases, with 14 bases between the two germline ends. The V gene's germline CDR1 is SGHVS and CDR2 FQNEAQ. The CDR3 has 14 residues. The CDR3 protein is CASSPGTSDYEQYF. The CDR3 DNA sequence: TGTGCCAGCAGCCCGGGGACATCTGACTACGAGCAGTACTTC. The full variable domain, completed using reference TRBV7-8 and TRBJ2-7, is GAGVSQSPRYKVAKRGQDVALRCDPISGHVSLFWYQQALGQGPEFLTYFQNEAQLDKSGLPSDRFFAERPEGSVSTLKIQRTQQEDSAVYLCASSPGTSDYEQYFGPGTRLTVT.

The chain employs TRBV6-6 and TRBJ1-1, with 9 bases fitting TRBD1. Unmatched junction bases numbered 4, after V lost 2 bases and J lost 0 bases. There are 16 residues in the CDR3. Germline CDR1 and CDR2: MNHNY and SVGAGI (reference sequence). CDR3 in DNA: TGTGCCAGCAGTTACCCCGGACAGGGGATGAACACTGAAGCTTTCTTT. Translating gives CASSYPGQGMNTEAFF.

This clone was found once. This sequence joins TRBV11-3 and TRBJ2-1, with 8 bases matching TRBD1. Germline CDR1 and CDR2: SGHNT and YENEEA. This CDR3 spans 16 amino acids. J was trimmed by 4 bases and V by 5 bases; bases with no gene match: 10. The CDR3 bases are TGTGCCAGCAGCCCAGGCAGGGGGCCTACTTACAATGAGCAGTTCTTC. Translating gives CASSPGRGPTYNEQFF. The variable domain in full, with the rest retrieved from reference TRBV11-3 and TRBJ2-1, is EAGVVQSPRYKIIEKKQPVAFWCNPISGHNTLYWYLQNLGQGPELLIRYENEEAVDDSQLPKDRFSAERLKGVDSTLKIQPAELGDSAVYLCASSPGRGPTYNEQFFGPGTRLTVL.

This rearrangement joins TRBV10-3 to TRBJ2-1; 8 bases line up with TRBD1. This CDR3 has 16 residues. Germline V gene lookup returns CDR1 ENHRY and CDR2 SYGVKD. J gave up 4 bases and V 0 bases, and 5 bases lay outside the gene matches. The CDR3 spells CAISESGGTGYNEQFF. In DNA form, the CDR3 reads TGTGCCATCAGTGAGTCTGGGGGGACAGGTTACAATGAGCAGTTCTTC.

The chain joins TRBV4-3 to TRBJ1-5; D might be TRBD1 (5 bases). V lost 4 bases, J lost 4 bases, and 11 bases lay in between. CDR1 is LGHNA and CDR2 is YSLEER in the germline V gene. The CDR3 has 14 amino acids. CDR3 loop: CASSPDGGNQPQHF. CDR3 nucleotides: TGCGCCAGCAGCCCAGATGGGGGGAATCAGCCCCAGCATTTT.

The J gene is TRBJ2-3, the V gene TRBV7-2; TRBD2 matches 15 bases. The CDR3 runs 16 residues. The trim removed 7 bases at V and 6 bases at J, leaving 8 bases unmatched. The germline V gene encodes CDR1 SGHTA and CDR2 FQGNSA. The CDR3: CASNPGLAGGSDTQYF. Written as DNA, the CDR3 is TGTGCCAGCAACCCGGGACTAGCGGGAGGTTCGGATACGCAGTATTTT.

The chain is built from TRBV7-3 and TRBJ2-1; 12 nucleotides line up with TRBD2. Germline CDR1 reads SGHTA; CDR2 reads FQGTGA. This CDR3 has 18 amino acids. V lost 2 bases, J lost 10 bases, and 15 bases stayed unmatched. The CDR3: CASSLGGLAGHEKGEQFF. The CDR3 DNA is TGTGCCAGCAGCTTAGGGGGACTAGCGGGCCATGAAAAAGGAGAGCAGTTCTTC.

The genes are TRBV5-1 and TRBJ2-5; 8 bases map to TRBD2. Per the germline V gene, CDR1 is SGHRS and CDR2 is YFSETQ. The junction had 24 bases not matched to a gene; V was cut back by 7 bases and J by 4 bases. The CDR3 is made up of 19 amino acids. The CDR3 DNA reads as TGCGCCAGCGGTTCCCTGGGGCGCACGGGAGGGCCCGGTGGAGAGACCCAGTACTTC. Amino acid sequence: CASGSLGRTGGPGGETQYF. Together with reference TRBV5-1 and TRBJ2-5, the CDR3 gives the full variable domain: KAGVTQTPRYLIKTRGQQVTLSCSPISGHRSVSWYQQTPGQGLQFLFEYFSETQRNKGNFPGRFSGRQFSNSRSEMNVSTLELGDSALYLCASGSLGRTGGPGGETQYFGPGTRLLVL.

The chain couples TRBV7-6 to TRBJ1-4; 10 bases agree with TRBD1. The CDR3 has 18 residues. Germline V CDR1 and CDR2: SGHVS, FNYEAQ. J gave up 7 bases and V 3 bases, and 14 bases lay outside the gene matches. CDR3 DNA sequence: TGTGCCAGCAGCTTTAAACCCGGGACAGGGGACCGGGGTGAAAAACTGTTTTTT. This encodes CASSFKPGTGDRGEKLFF.

The chain combines TRBV7-9 with TRBJ1-1, with TRBD1 matching over 7 bases. J gave up 6 bases and V 5 bases, and 6 bases lay outside the gene matches. Germline CDR1 is SEHNR and CDR2 is FQNEAQ (reference sequence). The CDR3 sequence is 13 residues long. CDR3 region: CASSPDRAAEAFF. CDR3 sequence (DNA): TGTGCCAGCAGCCCTGACAGGGCCGCTGAAGCTTTCTTT.

CDR3 DNA sequence: TGTGCCAGCAGTGATACCGGGACTAGCAGAATCTACAATGAGCAGTTCTTC. Amino acids: CASSDTGTSRIYNEQFF. The rearrangement uses TRBV25-1 and TRBJ2-1; 9 bases agree with TRBD2. Germline-derived CDR1 and CDR2 are MGHDK and SYGVNS. V lost 3 bases to trimming and J lost 3 bases; unmatched junction nucleotides: 9. This CDR3 is built from 17 residues. Full variable domain (rest looked up from reference TRBV25-1 and TRBJ2-1): EADIYQTPRYLVIGTGKKITLECSQTMGHDKMYWYQQDPGMELHLIHYSYGVNSTEKGDLSSESTVSRIRTEHFPLTLESARPSHTSQYLCASSDTGTSRIYNEQFFGPGTRLTVL.

In nucleotides, the CDR3 is TGCGCCAGCAGCCCTCGGACTAGCGGGCCGAGCTCCTACGAGCAGTACTTC. Residues: CASSPRTSGPSSYEQYF. The chain combines TRBV4-1 with TRBJ2-7; 11 positions agree with TRBD2. Per germline, CDR1 MGHRA and CDR2 YSYEKL. Unmatched junction bases numbered 8, after V lost 4 bases and J lost 0 bases. CDR3 size: 17 residues.

The rearrangement joins TRBV7-2 to TRBJ2-7; D might be TRBD1 (6 bases). V lost 0 bases and J lost 2, with 11 bases in between. The CDR3 has 15 residues. Germline CDR1 is SGHTA and CDR2 is FQGNSA. CDR3 bases: TGTGCCAGCAGCTTAGCAGGGGGTACCACCTACGAGCAGTACTTC. Translation gives CASSLAGGTTYEQYF.

This clone was detected only once. The rearrangement joins TRBV10-3 to TRBJ2-7, with a possible D match to TRBD1 (7 bases). The CDR3 is 10 amino acids. Germline CDR1 and CDR2: ENHRY and SYGVKD. V was trimmed by 11 bases and J by 4 bases, leaving 9 bases between them. In DNA, the CDR3 is TGTGCCGCGGGACAGTACGAGCAGTACTTC. This translates into CAAGQYEQYF.

The chain has TRBV5-6 and TRBJ2-7, with a tentative D call TRBD1 (6 bases). There are 15 residues in the CDR3. Germline CDR1 and CDR2: SGHDT and YYEEEE. V lost 0 bases and J lost 6, with 16 bases in between. The DNA of the CDR3 is TGTGCCAGCAGCTTGGCCTGGCTTAGGGGGAGCGAGCAGTACTTC. Translated: CASSLAWLRGSEQYF.

The rearrangement links TRBV2 to TRBJ2-7; 7 bases fit TRBD1. Germline values: CDR1 SNHLY, CDR2 FYNNEI. Trimming removed 4 bases from V and 2 bases from J; junction bases left unmatched: 2. This CDR3 is 13 amino acids long. The CDR3 bases are TGTGCCAGCAGTGGACAGGGCCCCTACGAGCAGTACTTC. Translated, it gives CASSGQGPYEQYF.